This T cell receptor (beta chain) derives from a study of cytomegalovirus exposure and HLA in healthy donors. CDR1 and CDR2 (germline): SGHTA, FQGNSA. This CDR3 has 14 residues. The J segment lost 4 bases and the V segment lost 6 bases, leaving 2 bases of the junction unmatched. TCRdb keeps only in-frame clones here, not all; method: immunoSEQ multiplex PCR. Counted here are some 140,000 clones, about 86% occurring once; the ten biggest clones make up around 2.1%. This receptor was taken from a human donor in good health. Sample: PBMCs. This chain connects TRBV7-2 to TRBJ2-2; 10 bases line up with TRBD1. CDR3 bases: TGTGCCAGCAGAGGGACAGGGGCCACCGGGGAGCTGTTTTTT. Residues: CASRGTGATGELFF.